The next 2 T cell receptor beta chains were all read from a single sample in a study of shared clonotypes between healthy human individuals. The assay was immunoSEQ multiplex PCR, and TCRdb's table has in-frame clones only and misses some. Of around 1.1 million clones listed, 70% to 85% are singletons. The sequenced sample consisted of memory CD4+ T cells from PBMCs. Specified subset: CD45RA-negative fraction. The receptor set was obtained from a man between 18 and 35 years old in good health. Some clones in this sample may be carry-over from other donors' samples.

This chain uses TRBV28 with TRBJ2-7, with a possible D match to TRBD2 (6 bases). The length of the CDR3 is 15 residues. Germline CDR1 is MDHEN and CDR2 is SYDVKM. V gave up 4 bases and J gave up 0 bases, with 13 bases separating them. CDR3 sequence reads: CASSSLDGSSYEQYF. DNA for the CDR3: TGTGCCAGCAGTTCCTTGGACGGGAGCTCCTACGAGCAGTACTTC.

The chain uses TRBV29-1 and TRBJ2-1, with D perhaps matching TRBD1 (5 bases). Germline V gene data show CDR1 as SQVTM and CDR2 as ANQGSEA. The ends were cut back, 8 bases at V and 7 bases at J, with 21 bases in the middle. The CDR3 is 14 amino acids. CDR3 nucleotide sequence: TGCAGCCCCATGAGGCTAGGGGTGGGTAATGAGCAGTTCTTC. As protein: CSPMRLGVGNEQFF.